Listed here are 6 T cell receptor beta chains from one sample, sequenced in a study of blood T cell repertoires in COVID-19. The assay was immunoSEQ multiplex PCR, and TCRdb's table has in-frame clones only and misses some. The sample has 150,000 to 200,000 clones; roughly 90% are singletons. The sample taken for sequencing was peripheral blood. The receptors derive from a man aged 45-60 years with acute or convalescent COVID-19.

V is TRBV28 and J is TRBJ2-7; TRBD2 is a possible D gene (6 bases). With 8 bases removed from V and 0 bases from J, the gap between germline ends came to 17 bases. This CDR3 comprises 15 residues. From germline, CDR1 is MDHEN and CDR2 SYDVKM. The CDR3 spells CASGAGGARSYEQYV. The CDR3 nucleotides are TGTGCCAGCGGGGCCGGGGGTGCGCGCTCCTACGAGCAGTACGTC.

The rearrangement joins TRBV6-5 to TRBJ1-2; tentative D call: TRBD1 (5 bases). V lost 0 bases and J lost 6, with 14 bases in between. Germline-derived CDR1 and CDR2 are MNHEY and SVGAGI. The CDR3 is made up of 15 amino acids. For the CDR3, the DNA is TGTGCCAGCAGTTACTCATGGGGATCGGGGGATGGCTACACCTTC. It encodes CASSYSWGSGDGYTF.

J is TRBJ2-7 and V is TRBV3-1 (or the pseudogene TRBV3-2), with TRBD2 identical over 10 bases. Germline-derived CDR1 and CDR2 are LGHDT and YNNKEL (reference sequence). V lost 5 bases to trimming and J lost 4 bases; unmatched junction nucleotides: 8. This CDR3 region has 15 residues. The CDR3 coding sequence is TGTGCCAGCAGCTACCGTACTAGCGGGGCTTACGAGCAGTACTTC. Protein sequence: CASSYRTSGAYEQYF.

This rearrangement joins TRBV10-2 to TRBJ1-6; 8 bases match TRBD1. In germline, CDR1 is WSHSY, CDR2 SAAADI. The length of the CDR3 is 15 residues. V was pared by 3 bases and J by 7 bases, with 5 bases of the junction left unmatched. In DNA form, the CDR3 reads TGCGCCAGCAGTGATGGTCAGGGGGCGAATTCACCCCTCCACTTT. It codes for CASSDGQGANSPLHF.

This clone was observed a handful of times. The chain links TRBV5-6 to TRBJ2-5; TRBD1 matches 8 bases. In germline, CDR1 is SGHDT, CDR2 YYEEEE. CDR3 length equals 13 residues. The trim removed 6 bases at V and 5 bases at J, leaving 6 bases unmatched. The CDR3 here is CASTLTGAETQYF. DNA of the CDR3: TGTGCCAGCACCCTGACAGGGGCGGAGACCCAGTACTTC.

The chain combines TRBV10-3 with TRBJ1-1; D is undetermined. V was trimmed by 6 bases and J by 3 bases, leaving 8 bases between them. Germline CDR1 and CDR2: ENHRY and SYGVKD. The CDR3 contains 12 residues. CDR3 sequence (DNA): TGTGCCATCAGAGAGGGAGACACTGAAGCTTTCTTT. Its translation is CAIREGDTEAFF.